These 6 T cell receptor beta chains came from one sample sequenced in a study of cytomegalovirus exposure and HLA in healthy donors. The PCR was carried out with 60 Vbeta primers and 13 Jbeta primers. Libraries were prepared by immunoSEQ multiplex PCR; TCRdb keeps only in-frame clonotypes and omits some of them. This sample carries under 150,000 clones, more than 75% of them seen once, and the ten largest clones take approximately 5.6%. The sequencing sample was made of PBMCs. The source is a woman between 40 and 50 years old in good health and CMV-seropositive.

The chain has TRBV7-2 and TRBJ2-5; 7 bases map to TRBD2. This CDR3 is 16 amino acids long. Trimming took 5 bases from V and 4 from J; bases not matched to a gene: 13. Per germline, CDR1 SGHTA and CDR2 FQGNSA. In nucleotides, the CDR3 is TGTGCCAGCAGCCCCCAATCCTTGGGAGGGAGAGAGACCCAGTACTTC. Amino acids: CASSPQSLGGRETQYF.

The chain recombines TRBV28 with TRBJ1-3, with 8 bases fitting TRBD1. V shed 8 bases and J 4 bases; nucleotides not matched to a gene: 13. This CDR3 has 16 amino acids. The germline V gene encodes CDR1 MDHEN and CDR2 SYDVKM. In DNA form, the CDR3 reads TGTGCCAGCGGATTGACACAGGGGGGGCTCGGAAACACCATATATTTT. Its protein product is CASGLTQGGLGNTIYF.

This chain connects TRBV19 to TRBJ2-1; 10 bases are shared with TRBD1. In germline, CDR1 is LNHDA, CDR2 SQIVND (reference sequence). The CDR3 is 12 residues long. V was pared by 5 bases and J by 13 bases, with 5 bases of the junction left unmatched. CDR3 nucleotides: TGTGCCAGTAGTGCCGGGACAGGGGTCCAGTTCTTC. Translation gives CASSAGTGVQFF.

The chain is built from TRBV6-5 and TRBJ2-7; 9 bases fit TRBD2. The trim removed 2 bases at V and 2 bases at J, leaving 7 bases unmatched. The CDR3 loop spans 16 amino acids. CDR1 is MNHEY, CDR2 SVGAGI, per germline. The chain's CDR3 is CASSYGKREVTYEQYF. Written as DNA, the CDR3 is TGTGCCAGCAGTTACGGAAAGCGGGAGGTCACCTACGAGCAGTACTTC.

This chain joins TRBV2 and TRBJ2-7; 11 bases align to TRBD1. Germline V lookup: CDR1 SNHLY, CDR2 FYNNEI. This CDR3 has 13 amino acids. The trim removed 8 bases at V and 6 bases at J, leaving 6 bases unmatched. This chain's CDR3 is CASGVDRGREQYF. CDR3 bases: TGTGCCAGCGGGGTGGACAGGGGGCGCGAGCAGTACTTC.

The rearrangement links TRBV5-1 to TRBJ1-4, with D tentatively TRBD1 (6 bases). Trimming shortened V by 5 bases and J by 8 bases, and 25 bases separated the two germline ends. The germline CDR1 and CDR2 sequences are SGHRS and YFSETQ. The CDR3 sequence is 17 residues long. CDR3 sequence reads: CASSPGPSGGAGEKLFF. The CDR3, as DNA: TGCGCCAGCAGTCCCGGCCCTTCTGGGGGGGCTGGAGAAAAACTGTTTTTT.